Described below is a single TCR beta chain sequence and its context. The antigen is unknown. The germline V gene encodes CDR1 SGHRS and CDR2 YFSETQ. The CDR3 spans 14 residues. Between the trimmed V and J ends, which lost 4 bases and 3 bases, there was a span of 11 bases. The data stem from a study of shared clonotypes between healthy human individuals. Overall study findings and caveats: Estimated clonotype richness was generally higher in naive than memory subsets.

Splitting of CD4+ cells produced CD45RA+ naive and CD45RA-negative memory subsets. Using immunoSEQ multiplex PCR, the repertoire was profiled, and TCRdb retains in-frame clones only, with some absent. In the table there are about 1.1 million clones, more than 75% of which are singletons. The genes are TRBV5-1 and TRBJ1-3, with D tentatively TRBD1 (6 bases). The sequence came from a man aged 18 to 29 in good health. Some clones in this sample may be carry-over from other donors' samples. The sample comprised memory CD4+ T cells from PBMCs. Subset in this sample: CD45RA-negative fraction. The CDR3 DNA reads TGCGCCAGCAGCAGGACAGTGAATGGAAACACCATATATTTT. Translation: CASSRTVNGNTIYF.